Shown below are 7 T cell receptor beta chains from a single sample sequenced in a study of long-term antiretroviral therapy in people with HIV. Researchers ran immunoSEQ v3.0 at survey level. Produced via immunoSEQ multiplex PCR; TCRdb's table is partial and in-frame only. The sample lists 15,000 to 20,000 clones, about 80% occurring once. The sample here was unsorted PBMCs, taken just before starting antiretroviral therapy. The source of these receptors is a middle-aged man with HIV.

V usage is TRBV9 and J usage is TRBJ2-1; 10 nucleotides match TRBD2. This CDR3 region has 15 residues. Germline V gene data show CDR1 as SGDLS and CDR2 as YYNGEE. V shed 3 bases, J shed 4 bases, and the junction held 4 bases outside the gene matches. Written as DNA, the CDR3 is TGTGCCAGCAGCGGCGGGACTAGCGAGTACAATGAGCAGTTCTTC. Amino acids: CASSGGTSEYNEQFF.

The chain combines TRBV19 with TRBJ2-1, with D possibly TRBD2 on 5 matching bases. CDR1 is LNHDA, CDR2 SQIVND, per germline (reference sequence). V gave up 4 bases and J gave up 9 bases, with 13 bases separating them. The CDR3 covers 13 residues. The CDR3 bases are TGTGCCAGTAGTACCGGGGAGAGCTCTGAGCAGTTCTTC. Amino acids: CASSTGESSEQFF.

The chain uses TRBV6-4 and TRBJ1-1, with 8 bases identical to TRBD1. CDR3 length: 14 residues. Germline V gene data show CDR1 as MRHNA and CDR2 as SNTAGT. V gave up 3 bases and J gave up 6 bases; unmatched junction bases: 6. The CDR3 is CASSETGESSEAFF. CDR3 coding DNA: TGTGCCAGCAGTGAGACAGGGGAAAGTTCTGAAGCTTTCTTT.

This clone occurred once. V usage is TRBV4-2 and J usage is TRBJ1-1, with no clear D. CDR1 is LGHNA, CDR2 YNFKEQ, per germline. V dropped 4 bases and J dropped 1 base, with 4 bases sitting between them. The CDR3 length is 12 residues. Here the CDR3 reads CASSLGNTEAFF. CDR3 sequence (DNA): TGTGCCAGCAGCCTGGGGAACACTGAAGCTTTCTTT.

This clone was observed a few times. The chain carries TRBV5-4 and TRBJ1-2; D might be TRBD1 (5 bases). Trimming took 4 bases from V and 4 from J, leaving 8 bases between them. The CDR3 is made up of 12 amino acids. CDR1 is SGHNT, CDR2 YYREEE, per germline (reference sequence). CDR3 amino acids: CASSGRGYGYTF. CDR3 DNA sequence: TGTGCCAGCAGCGGGAGGGGCTATGGCTACACCTTC.

The gene calls are TRBV7-8 and TRBJ1-2, with TRBD1 matching over 10 bases. Trimming removed 6 bases from V and 3 bases from J; junction bases left unmatched: 7. In germline, CDR1 is SGHVS, CDR2 FQNEAQ. The CDR3 runs 15 residues. The CDR3 DNA follows: TGTGCCAGCAGTCTGGACAGGGGGAGGTACTATGGCTACACCTTC. Translation gives CASSLDRGRYYGYTF.

The chain is built from TRBV4-1 and TRBJ1-5; D unresolved. V gave up 2 bases and J gave up 4 bases, with 6 bases separating them. The CDR3 totals 13 residues. CDR1 and CDR2 (germline): MGHRA, YSYEKL. CDR3 loop: CASSQSGNQPQHF. As DNA, the CDR3 is TGCGCCAGCAGCCAATCGGGAAATCAGCCCCAGCATTTT.